This entry lists 22 T cell receptor beta chains sequenced from one sample in a study of cytomegalovirus exposure and HLA in healthy donors. The PCR had 60 Vbeta and 13 Jbeta primers. Profiled with immunoSEQ multiplex PCR; TCRdb holds only in-frame clones, not every one. The profile covers hundreds of thousands of clones, with roughly 83% appearing a single time and 0.71% taken by the ten largest. Sequenced: PBMCs. These receptors were obtained from a boy between 2 and 10 years old in good health and CMV-seronegative.

The V call is TRBV7-2, the J call TRBJ2-1, with 7 bases identical to TRBD1. The CDR3 has 15 amino acids. In germline, CDR1 is SGHTA, CDR2 FQGNSA. V trimming: 1 base; J trimming: 6 bases; junction bases outside the gene matches: 6. The CDR3 DNA reads TGTGCCAGCAGCTTAGACAGGGGTTTAGGCAATGAGCAGTTCTTC. Amino acids: CASSLDRGLGNEQFF.

This clone was counted once. The rearrangement uses TRBV4-1 and TRBJ2-7, with unresolved D. CDR1 MGHRA and CDR2 YSYEKL come from the germline V gene. The CDR3 runs to 15 residues. V was pared by 0 bases and J by 2 bases, with 11 bases between. CDR3 in amino acids: CASSQDTKQTYEQYF. DNA for the CDR3: TGCGCCAGCAGCCAAGACACGAAACAGACCTACGAGCAGTACTTC.

The V call is TRBV28, the J call TRBJ2-1, with D possibly matching TRBD2 (5 bases). Germline-derived CDR1 and CDR2 are MDHEN and SYDVKM. V was shortened by 5 bases and J by 10 bases, with 21 bases between the two germline ends. The CDR3 totals 15 residues. CDR3 amino acids: CASSPLGEGSKEQFF. DNA for the CDR3: TGTGCCAGCAGTCCCCTGGGAGAAGGGAGTAAGGAGCAGTTCTTC.

The chain combines TRBV19 with TRBJ1-1; D not certain. This CDR3 region has 12 residues. The V gene's germline CDR1 is LNHDA and CDR2 SQIVND (reference sequence). V was clipped by 2 bases and J by 10 bases, with 11 bases between them. The CDR3 coding sequence is TGTGCCAGTAGTATACGGCGGGAATCAGCTTTCTTT. The encoded protein is CASSIRRESAFF.

The genes are TRBV30 and TRBJ1-1, with TRBD1 as a possible D gene (5 bases). The germline V gene encodes CDR1 GTSNPN and CDR2 SVGIG (reference sequence). The V end was cut by 4 bases, the J end by 5 bases, with 14 bases between. This CDR3 has 13 amino acids. The CDR3 loop reads CAWTRMGGTEAFF. CDR3 in DNA: TGTGCCTGGACTCGGATGGGGGGGACTGAAGCTTTCTTT.

V is TRBV19 and J is TRBJ2-7, with D perhaps TRBD2 (5 bases). With 3 bases removed from V and 6 bases from J, the gap between germline ends came to 12 bases. Germline V gene sequence: CDR1 LNHDA, CDR2 SQIVND (reference sequence). This CDR3 spans 13 amino acids. The CDR3 DNA reads as TGTGCCAGTAGTATGACCCTCCGGGGCGAGCAGTACTTC. This codes for CASSMTLRGEQYF.

This clone was found once. The rearrangement joins TRBV9 to TRBJ2-7, with 9 bases fitting TRBD1. The CDR3 totals 15 residues. CDR1 is SGDLS and CDR2 is YYNGEE in the germline V gene. J gave up 6 bases and V 4 bases, and 11 bases lay outside the gene matches. This CDR3 is CASSPGQGKGGEQYF. DNA of the CDR3: TGTGCCAGCAGCCCCGGACAGGGGAAAGGGGGCGAGCAGTACTTC.

The chain combines TRBV2 with TRBJ1-5, with D hard to call. CDR1 and CDR2 (germline): SNHLY, FYNNEI. The CDR3 totals 13 residues. Trimming took off 1 base at V and 7 bases at J, with 8 bases between the two ends. CDR3: CASSEDLGQPQHF. The CDR3 DNA reads as TGTGCCAGCAGTGAAGACCTAGGACAGCCCCAGCATTTT.

The chain recombines TRBV7-9 with TRBJ2-3, with no clear D. Trimming removed 5 bases from V and 4 bases from J, with 10 bases in between. The germline V gene encodes CDR1 SEHNR and CDR2 FQNEAQ (reference sequence). The CDR3 covers 13 residues. The CDR3 sequence: CASSPYPADTQYF. The DNA for the CDR3 is TGTGCCAGCAGCCCCTACCCGGCAGATACGCAGTATTTT.

This chain joins TRBV30 and TRBJ2-2; D gene uncertain. With 2 bases removed from V and 5 bases from J, the gap between germline ends came to 15 bases. Germline CDR1 and CDR2: GTSNPN and SVGIG (reference sequence). The CDR3 is 15 amino acids. The CDR3 DNA sequence: TGTGCCTGGAGTCGGATGACAACTCGGACCGGGGAGCTGTTTTTT. Residues: CAWSRMTTRTGELFF.

This clone has just a few counts. The genes are TRBV10-2 and TRBJ1-1; a weak D match, TRBD1 (5 bases). The CDR3 is 13 amino acids. The germline V and J ends were trimmed by 9 bases and 0 bases, with 11 bases remaining between them. Germline V gene lookup returns CDR1 WSHSY and CDR2 SAAADI. For the CDR3, the DNA is TGCGCCAGTTCCTGGGGCATGAACACTGAAGCTTTCTTT. This encodes CASSWGMNTEAFF.

This chain joins TRBV7-8 and TRBJ2-3; D perhaps matches TRBD2 (7 bases). The CDR3 is 14 residues long. Trimming stripped 4 bases from V and 4 bases from J, with 12 bases between. CDR1 is SGHVS and CDR2 is FQNEAQ in the germline V gene. In nucleotides, the CDR3 is TGTGCCAGCAGCTCAGGGGAGGGGGCAGATACGCAGTATTTT. Protein sequence: CASSSGEGADTQYF. Based on the CDR3 plus reference TRBV7-8 and TRBJ2-3, the full variable domain is GAGVSQSPRYKVAKRGQDVALRCDPISGHVSLFWYQQALGQGPEFLTYFQNEAQLDKSGLPSDRFFAERPEGSVSTLKIQRTQQEDSAVYLCASSSGEGADTQYFGPGTRLTVL.

This rearrangement joins TRBV5-4 to TRBJ2-2, with a tentative D call TRBD1 (6 bases). The CDR3 loop spans 17 amino acids. Trimming took 0 bases from V and 5 from J, leaving 17 bases between them. In germline, CDR1 is SGHNT, CDR2 YYREEE (reference sequence). CDR3 protein: CASSLDRTVGETGELFF. DNA for the CDR3: TGTGCCAGCAGCTTGGACCGGACAGTGGGGGAGACCGGGGAGCTGTTTTTT.

The chain employs TRBV27 and TRBJ2-7; 10 bases are a match to TRBD1. CDR3 size: 19 residues. The germline V gene has CDR1 MNHEY and CDR2 SMNVEV (reference sequence). The V gene end was trimmed by 0 bases and the J gene end by 2 bases; junction bases not matched to a gene: 13. CDR3 DNA sequence: TGTGCCAGCAGTTTATCGAGCCGGACAGGGGGATCGGGAGCCTACGAGCAGTACTTC. Translation gives CASSLSSRTGGSGAYEQYF.

V usage is TRBV30 and J usage is TRBJ2-5; D may be TRBD2 (7 bases). Deletions cut 0 bases from V and 4 bases from J, with 15 bases between. The CDR3 has 15 residues. CDR1 and CDR2 from the germline V gene are GTSNPN and SVGIG (reference sequence). The DNA for the CDR3 is TGTGCCTGGAGTGTACTAAGGGGGGGAAGAGAGACCCAGTACTTC. As protein: CAWSVLRGGRETQYF.

This clone has more than one count but fewer than ten. The chain carries TRBV11-2 and TRBJ2-1; 7 bases are shared with TRBD2. Germline assignment: CDR1 SGHAT and CDR2 FQNNGV. The CDR3 sequence is 17 residues long. Losses at the gene ends were 3 bases for V and 0 bases for J; bases not matched to a gene: 8. This CDR3 is CASSFVFPSGSYNEQFF. The CDR3, as DNA: TGTGCCAGCAGCTTCGTATTCCCTAGCGGCTCCTACAATGAGCAGTTCTTC.

The J gene is TRBJ1-5, the V gene TRBV6-1, with D perhaps TRBD1 (6 bases). Germline CDR1 and CDR2: MNHNS and SASEGT. This CDR3 is 14 amino acids long. The V and J ends lost 4 bases and 3 bases respectively, with 10 bases between them. The CDR3 region has the DNA TGTGCCAGCAGTGTAGACAGGAACAATCAGCCCCAGCATTTT. Residues: CASSVDRNNQPQHF.

In its sample, this clone was seen a few times. The chain couples TRBV6-5 to TRBJ2-7; a possible D gene is TRBD2 (6 bases). The CDR3 spans 14 residues. Per the germline V gene, CDR1 is MNHEY and CDR2 is SVGAGI. V was pared by 5 bases and J by 3 bases, with 14 bases between. The CDR3 bases are TGTGCCAGCAGTGGGCGCTCGGGAGTCTACGAGCAGTACTTC. This codes for CASSGRSGVYEQYF.

The chain uses TRBV5-4 and TRBJ2-7; the match to TRBD1 covers 7 bases. Germline V CDR1 and CDR2: SGHNT, YYREEE (reference sequence). The CDR3 extends over 14 amino acids. V lost 0 bases, J lost 2 bases, and 2 bases stayed unmatched. The CDR3 coding sequence is TGTGCCAGCAGCTTGGGGCAGGGGGCCTACGAGCAGTACTTC. Its protein product is CASSLGQGAYEQYF.

The V call is TRBV9, the J call TRBJ1-2, with 10 nucleotides matching TRBD1. The CDR3 totals 15 residues. The V segment lost 3 bases and the J segment 0 bases; nucleotides outside the gene matches: 2. Germline V lookup: CDR1 SGDLS, CDR2 YYNGEE. The chain's CDR3 is CASSAGQGTNYGYTF. CDR3 nucleotide sequence: TGTGCCAGCAGCGCGGGACAGGGGACTAACTATGGCTACACCTTC. The complete variable domain, with remaining parts taken from reference TRBV9 and TRBJ1-2, reads DSGVTQTPKHLITATGQRVTLRCSPRSGDLSVYWYQQSLDQGLQFLIQYYNGEERAKGNILERFSAQQFPDLHSELNLSSLELGDSALYFCASSAGQGTNYGYTFGSGTRLTVV.

The genes are TRBV10-1 and TRBJ2-3; TRBD1 aligns across 11 bases. The J segment lost 3 bases and the V segment lost 6 bases, leaving 8 bases of the junction unmatched. This CDR3 region has 16 residues. Germline values: CDR1 WNHNN, CDR2 SYGVQD (reference sequence). Written as DNA, the CDR3 is TGCGCCAGCAGCGGGGACAGGGGGGGGTGGACAGATACGCAGTATTTT. This translates into CASSGDRGGWTDTQYF.

In this sample, this clone turned up once. The V and J genes are TRBV7-8 and TRBJ2-5, with TRBD1 matching over 10 bases. The J call is in doubt because the DNA end fits TRBJ2-7 better. There are 15 residues in the CDR3. Germline V CDR1 and CDR2: SGHVS, FQNEAQ. The CDR3 region has the DNA TGTGCCAGCAGCCCCCGGGACAGGGGTTCATACGAGCAGTACTTC. Residues: CASSPRDRGSYEQYF.